The 5 T cell receptor beta chains below were found in one sample sequenced in a study of cytomegalovirus exposure and HLA in healthy donors. The primer mix had 60 Vbeta and 13 Jbeta primers. Method: immunoSEQ multiplex PCR; TCRdb's copy keeps in-frame clones and lacks some. The data contain about 130,000 clones, 85% to 90% of them singletons. Sequences were obtained from PBMCs. The receptors here all came from a woman in her twenties or thirties in good health and CMV-seropositive.

The chain employs TRBV4-1 and TRBJ1-4, with D possibly TRBD1 on 6 matching bases. With 6 bases removed from V and 0 bases from J, the gap between germline ends came to 17 bases. CDR1 MGHRA and CDR2 YSYEKL come from the germline V gene. CDR3 size: 17 residues. The CDR3 spells CASRQPGGPATNEKLFF. The CDR3 DNA is TGCGCCAGCAGGCAGCCGGGGGGCCCCGCAACTAATGAAAAACTGTTTTTT.

This sequence joins TRBV27 and TRBJ1-2, with D possibly TRBD1 on 5 matching bases. The CDR3 length is 15 residues. Looked up from germline, CDR1 is MNHEY and CDR2 is SMNVEV (reference sequence). Trimming took 4 bases from V and 5 from J, leaving 17 bases between them. CDR3 protein: CASSSRGAPGYGYTF. CDR3 coding DNA: TGTGCCAGCAGTTCTCGCGGGGCACCGGGTTATGGCTACACCTTC.

This chain uses TRBV5-1 with TRBJ2-3; D is ambiguous. Trimming took 0 bases from V and 1 from J, leaving 9 bases between them. The CDR3 loop spans 15 amino acids. Germline values: CDR1 SGHRS, CDR2 YFSETQ. The CDR3, as DNA: TGCGCCAGCAGCTTGGCCGAGGCGGGCACAGATACGCAGTATTTT. Residues: CASSLAEAGTDTQYF.

The chain has TRBV9 and TRBJ2-1; TRBD2 matches at 12 bases. V lost 4 bases and J lost 6; bases outside the gene matches: 11. The CDR3 has 17 residues. Looked up from germline, CDR1 is SGDLS and CDR2 is YYNGEE. The CDR3 loop reads CASSTPERLAGVNEQFF. Written as DNA, the CDR3 is TGTGCCAGCAGCACGCCTGAGAGACTAGCGGGAGTCAATGAGCAGTTCTTC.

In its sample, this clone was seen a few times. The rearrangement links TRBV5-1 to TRBJ2-3; 12 nucleotides match TRBD2. This CDR3 region has 21 residues. After removal of 3 bases from V and 0 bases from J, the junction contained 17 bases not matched to a gene. The germline V gene encodes CDR1 SGHRS and CDR2 YFSETQ. CDR3 amino acids: CASSSPEPLAGGTTSTDTQYF. DNA for the CDR3: TGCGCCAGCAGCTCGCCCGAACCTCTAGCGGGAGGGACAACTAGCACAGATACGCAGTATTTT.